This T cell receptor (beta chain) was found in a study of shared clonotypes between healthy human individuals. Study summary: With ages of 18 to 49, the donors were a couple of women and a few men. Per donor, CD8 memory used one plate, CD8 naive used two, CD4 memory used three and CD4 naive used three. Study-level results: In general, naive subsets displayed greater estimated richness than memory subsets did. Clonotype sharing among the donors was expected to vary with sequencing depth.

Assay used: immunoSEQ multiplex PCR; TCRdb lists only in-frame clones, some missing. The table records some 580,000 clones, roughly 98% of them present only once. V lost 6 bases, J lost 4 bases, and 6 bases lay in between. The V gene's germline CDR1 is SGHTA and CDR2 FQGNSA. CDR3 length: 11 residues. In regard to this clone: Its cognate antigen is unknown.

Naive-designated CD8 cells lacked CD45RO, were positively enriched for CCR7, and omitted terminally differentiated effector memory CD45RA+ cells. The sequenced sample was naive CD8+ T cells sorted from blood. The sequence was obtained from a man aged 25 to 40 in good health. The chain uses TRBV7-2 and TRBJ1-1; D is unclear. The CDR3 DNA is TGTGCCAGCAGTCTAGGCACTGAAGCTTTCTTT. Protein: CASSLGTEAFF.